This T cell receptor (beta chain) emerged from a study of cytomegalovirus exposure and HLA in healthy donors. J was trimmed by 4 bases and V by 2 bases; bases with no gene match: 6. Germline CDR1 MGHDK, CDR2 SYGVNS. This CDR3 spans 16 amino acids. PCR involved 60 Vbeta and 13 Jbeta primers. Data came from immunoSEQ multiplex PCR; TCRdb stores just in-frame clones and leaves some out. In the table there are roughly 69,000 clones, under 85% of which are singletons. The genes are TRBV25-1 and TRBJ1-1, with TRBD1 matching over 11 bases. What was sequenced was PBMCs. The TCR originated in a man aged 45-60 years in good health and CMV-seronegative. The CDR3 DNA reads TGTGCCAGCAGTGAAGGGACAGGGGGTTTGGTCACTGAAGCTTTCTTT. Amino acids: CASSEGTGGLVTEAFF.